The 28 T cell receptor beta chains reported below all come from one sample, sequenced in a study of CXCR3-negative and CXCR3-positive naive CD8 T cells. It was by 5' RACE with UMI labels that the TRB cDNA libraries were prepared. TCRdb processed the 5' RACE reads again and assigns one entry to each CDR3 protein, with no DNA. The listing records approximately 37,000 distinct CDR3 sequences. The sequenced sample was memory CD8+ T cells from blood. Receptor source: a human donor in good health. Some clones in this sample may be carry-over from other donors' samples.

The V call is TRBV27, the J call TRBJ2-3; the D call of TRBD1 rests on TCRdb alone, since no DNA is present to check it. CDR3 length: 15 residues. The germline CDR1 and CDR2 sequences are MNHEY and SMNVEV (reference sequence). The CDR3 protein is CASSPGTGGTDTQYF.

V usage is TRBV29-1 and J usage is TRBJ2-5; TCRdb's D call of TRBD2 is untestable without DNA. The CDR3 has 15 residues. CDR1 SQVTM and CDR2 ANQGSEA come from the germline V gene. This CDR3 is CSVEDGGWGQETQYF.

This chain joins TRBV6-5 and TRBJ1-6; TCRdb selects TRBD1, and the lack of DNA leaves this call unchecked. The CDR3 runs 15 residues. Germline V CDR1 and CDR2: MNHEY, SVGAGI. The CDR3 spells CASSYGTGSNSPLHF.

The chain joins TRBV29-1 to TRBJ2-4; no DNA is available, so the TRBD1 call from TCRdb remains unchecked. The CDR3 runs to 12 residues. Germline V gene data show CDR1 as SQVTM and CDR2 as ANQGSEA. This chain's CDR3 is CSVGGTKNIQYF.

V gene TRBV5-1 combines with J gene TRBJ2-1; TCRdb's D call, TRBD2, is unchecked because there is no DNA. The germline V gene has CDR1 SGHRS and CDR2 YFSETQ. The length of the CDR3 is 15 residues. The CDR3 region is CASSLEGGLGDEQFF. The full variable domain, completed using reference TRBV5-1 and TRBJ2-1, is KAGVTQTPRYLIKTRGQQVTLSCSPISGHRSVSWYQQTPGQGLQFLFEYFSETQRNKGNFPGRFSGRQFSNSRSEMNVSTLELGDSALYLCASSLEGGLGDEQFFGPGTRLTVL.

The gene calls are TRBV4-1 and TRBJ1-2; the TCRdb call, TRBD1, lacks DNA for checking. CDR3 length: 14 residues. Germline loops: CDR1 MGHRA, CDR2 YSYEKL. CDR3 sequence reads: CASSPTGGDYGYTF.

This chain connects TRBV21-1 to TRBJ2-1; the D call of TRBD2 rests on TCRdb alone, since no DNA is present to check it. TRBV21-1 is a pseudogene locus. The CDR3 extends over 16 amino acids. CDR3 sequence reads: CASSKAQRGGRNEQFF.

The chain carries TRBV20-1 and TRBJ1-2; TCRdb lists TRBD1, though no DNA is available to test this call. CDR3 length: 14 residues. Germline V gives CDR1 DFQATT, CDR2 SNEGSKA (reference sequence). Here the CDR3 reads CSVETRQRAYGYTF.

The chain recombines TRBV3-1 with TRBJ2-2; TCRdb designates TRBD1, a call that cannot be tested without DNA. This CDR3 has 16 residues. Germline V gives CDR1 LGHDT, CDR2 YNNKEL (reference sequence). The CDR3 reads CASTEGATGGPGELFF.

The J gene is TRBJ2-1, the V gene TRBV7-9; TCRdb calls TRBD2, which cannot be checked without DNA. Germline V gene data show CDR1 as SEHNR and CDR2 as FQNEAQ (reference sequence). The CDR3 extends over 15 amino acids. This CDR3 is CASSPGLAVPNEQFF.

This chain joins TRBV7-3 and TRBJ2-1; TCRdb's D gene call, TRBD2, goes unchecked for lack of DNA. The CDR3 is 16 residues long. Germline V gene data show CDR1 as SGHTA and CDR2 as FQGTGA. The CDR3 is CASSLVAGGSYNEQFF.

The genes are TRBV5-1 and TRBJ2-3; TCRdb's D gene call, TRBD1, goes unchecked for lack of DNA. CDR1 and CDR2 from the germline V gene are SGHRS and YFSETQ. This CDR3 spans 17 amino acids. CDR3 sequence: CASSSTNGAHLTDTQYF. Combining the CDR3 with reference TRBV5-1 and TRBJ2-3 gives the whole variable domain KAGVTQTPRYLIKTRGQQVTLSCSPISGHRSVSWYQQTPGQGLQFLFEYFSETQRNKGNFPGRFSGRQFSNSRSEMNVSTLELGDSALYLCASSSTNGAHLTDTQYFGPGTRLTVL.

This chain links TRBV12-3 or TRBV12-4 with TRBJ2-5; TCRdb's D call of TRBD2 is untestable without DNA. The CDR3 is made up of 16 amino acids. CDR3 sequence reads: CASSSTSGGYQETQYF.

CDR3 amino acids: CASSSLAGGTIQETQYF. The chain is built from TRBV28 and TRBJ2-5; TCRdb returns TRBD2, unconfirmable since there is no DNA. Germline V gives CDR1 MDHEN, CDR2 SYDVKM. CDR3 length: 17 amino acids.

This chain links TRBV5-1 with TRBJ2-7; the D call of TRBD2 rests on TCRdb alone, since no DNA is present to check it. The CDR3 is 15 residues long. Per germline, CDR1 SGHRS and CDR2 YFSETQ. CDR3 residues: CASNYGTSGSHEQYF.

The chain employs TRBV20-1 and TRBJ2-7; TCRdb names TRBD1, which stays unverified in the absence of DNA. Germline-derived CDR1 and CDR2 are DFQATT and SNEGSKA (reference sequence). The CDR3 contains 15 residues. The CDR3 sequence is CSARFGQMGDLEQYF.

The V and J genes are TRBV27 and TRBJ2-1; TCRdb indicates TRBD1, and absent DNA this call remains unverified. CDR1 is MNHEY and CDR2 is SMNVEV in the germline V gene (reference sequence). This CDR3 spans 15 amino acids. CDR3 amino acids: CASTSGTVFYNEQFF.

V usage is TRBV9 and J usage is TRBJ2-7; the D call of TRBD1 rests on TCRdb alone, since no DNA is present to check it. This CDR3 contains 17 residues. CDR1 SGDLS and CDR2 YYNGEE come from the germline V gene. The CDR3 reads CASSAYSGQGLSYEQYF.

The chain uses TRBV5-5 and TRBJ2-7; TCRdb proposes TRBD1, but this gene call is untestable without DNA. CDR3 length: 15 amino acids. Germline V gives CDR1 SGHKS, CDR2 YYEKEE (reference sequence). Here the CDR3 reads CASTVAAGGLYEQYF.

The chain combines TRBV7-9 with TRBJ2-1. From germline, CDR1 is SEHNR and CDR2 FQNEAQ (reference sequence). This CDR3 spans 12 amino acids. The CDR3 spells CASSLRDNEQFF.

The chain links TRBV18 to TRBJ2-3; TCRdb selects TRBD2, and the lack of DNA leaves this call unchecked. Germline CDR1 and CDR2: KGHSH and LQKENI. The CDR3 is made up of 16 amino acids. CDR3: CASSSSGSISTDTQYF.

V usage is TRBV20-1 and J usage is TRBJ2-7. The CDR3 covers 11 residues. The germline gives CDR1 DFQATT, CDR2 SNEGSKA (reference sequence). The CDR3 spells CSASPSYEQYF.

This chain joins TRBV28 and TRBJ1-2. Germline lookup yields CDR1 MDHEN and CDR2 SYDVKM. This CDR3 is 13 amino acids long. This CDR3 reads CASSPRGAYGYTF.

J is TRBJ1-5 and V is TRBV12-3 or TRBV12-4. CDR3 size: 14 residues. The CDR3 spells CASRGSYSNQPQHF.

J is TRBJ1-2 and V is TRBV6-2 or TRBV6-3; the TCRdb D gene call, TRBD1, has no DNA to confirm it. The CDR3 is made up of 14 amino acids. In germline, CDR1 is MNHEY, CDR2 SVGEGT. CDR3 sequence reads: CASSTTIGIGGYTF.

V is TRBV20-1 and J is TRBJ2-1; no DNA is available, so the TRBD2 call from TCRdb remains unchecked. The CDR3 loop spans 14 amino acids. CDR1 is DFQATT, CDR2 SNEGSKA, per germline (reference sequence). CDR3 sequence reads: CSASRRREGNEQFF.

The CDR3 is CATSRDGGLLNTEAFF. The chain couples TRBV15 to TRBJ1-1. The CDR3 is made up of 16 amino acids. Germline CDR1 reads LNHNV; CDR2 reads YYDKDF (reference sequence).

The J gene is TRBJ2-2, the V gene TRBV7-9; TCRdb returns TRBD1, unconfirmable since there is no DNA. This CDR3 region has 18 residues. CDR1 SEHNR and CDR2 FQNEAQ come from the germline V gene (reference sequence). CDR3 protein: CASSQRDRGPLNTGELFF.